This note documents a single T cell receptor beta chain sequence. This clone was seen only once. It has no known antigen specificity. No base quality information exists; no much larger clone differs at one position. The CDR3, from cysteine to phenylalanine, totals 13 residues. The kept DNA is CDR3 alone, 39 bases in frame from the first base. The V end loses 2 bases and the J end loses 0 bases, and a stretch of 4 bases separates them. For CDR1 and CDR2, the germline V gene lists KGHSH and LQKENI. The immunoSEQ Assay, a bias-controlled multiplex PCR, was used to amplify TCRbeta CDR3 regions from genomic DNA. Regarding the original processing steps: Within the assay, amplification of reference gene primers was used to estimate how many nucleated cells each sample contained. To quantify the absolute abundance of each unique TCRbeta CDR3 rearrangement, sequence reads were collapsed and filtered. For each sample, productive Simpson clonality was calculated as the square root of Simpson's diversity index across productive rearrangements. The immuneACCESS repertoire file appears here via TCRdb, limited to in-frame rearrangements. These files lack a portion of the clones; in checked studies, under half of the deficit traces to unresolved V genes, and the cause of the others is not known. That table supplies the V and J calls and clone size; D and trimming were determined from the DNA. The sample table records some 120,000 clones; more than 75% of these occur just once. Approximately 1.5% of the sample is held by the ten biggest clonotypes.

The data belong to a study of blood T cell repertoires in COVID-19 (TCRdb year 2020). With regard to the full study: Collaborator samples came from the United States, Italy and Spain and covered acute and convalescent phases of COVID-19. The material from the prospective study consisted of cDNA or gDNA derived from T cells, B-cell-depleted T cells, or PBMCs. Subjects who had been exposed to COVID-19, were actively infected with it, or had recovered from it provided the deeply sampled blood TCRbeta repertoires that made up the dataset. The repertoires were released in a freely available public database intended as a resource for research on the immune response to SARS-CoV-2. The samples were drawn from two sources: the first 160 participants of the ongoing ImmuneRACE study, and 1,254 subjects contributed by 6 global collaborators. Nearly every sample came with metadata listing a de-identified subject ID, COVID-19 status, age in years and sex. Where HLA class I and class II types were available, the types were taken from metadata supplied by the sample provider, not from assay-based typing.

Study-wide conclusions, independent of this receptor: Clinical and demographic metadata were provided uncurated, with the amount varying by source and participant.

Collaborating institutions collected whole blood in K2EDTA tubes following their own protocols. For TCRbeta analysis, collaborator samples were shipped as frozen whole blood, as isolated PBMCs, or as DNA extracted from either sample type. The chain uses TRBV18 and TRBJ1-1, with the D gene call left open. Material for sequencing was peripheral blood. The source is a man between 35 and 55 years old with acute or convalescent COVID-19. The DNA sequence is as follows: TGTGCCAGCTCACCAACTCTGAACACTGAAGCTTTCTTT. Translated, it gives CASSPTLNTEAFF.